A selection of T cell receptor beta chains follows, all from one sample in a study of blood T cell repertoires in COVID-19. Here immunoSEQ multiplex PCR was the method, and the copy in TCRdb shows in-frame clones only, minus some. The sample lists under 350,000 clones; approximately 85% were seen once. The material sequenced was peripheral blood. These receptors were obtained from a human donor in a cohort sampled during active COVID-19. The CDR3 runs from the conserved cysteine through the conserved F or W. The order of the fields is V gene, clone size, D gene, J gene, CDR3 length, CDR3 DNA, CDR3 protein. The D gene is left open where the match is weak. Only part of the rows carry a size: once, few, many, or a class if the clone is expanded.

TRBV5-4,few,-,TRBJ2-7,12,TGTGCCAGCAGCTTGGACTCCGGGGAGCAGTACTTC,CASSLDSGEQYF
TRBV7-2,-,-,TRBJ1-3,14,TGTGCCAGCAGATCAGGTAGCTCTGGAAACACCATATATTTT,CASRSGSSGNTIYF
TRBV2,once,-,TRBJ2-1,13,TGTGCCAGCAGTACCCAGGGTTACAATGAGCAGTTCTTC,CASSTQGYNEQFF
TRBV19,-,-,TRBJ2-1,14,TGTGCCTCTCAGGTGGGTGGCTCCTACAATGAGCAGTTCTTC,CASQVGGSYNEQFF
TRBV19,few,TRBD2,TRBJ2-1,16,TGTGCCAGTAGCCCCCTAGCGGGCCTATCCTACAATGAGCAGTTCTTC,CASSPLAGLSYNEQFF
TRBV7-2,-,-,TRBJ2-7,16,TGTGCCAGCAGCTTCGGACTGCCGCTGGGAACCTACGAGCAGTACTTC,CASSFGLPLGTYEQYF
TRBV12-5,few,-,TRBJ1-4,12,TGTGCTAGTGGTTTTAGGGGTGAAAAACTGTTTTTT,CASGFRGEKLFF
TRBV27,-,-,TRBJ2-1,15,TGTGCCAGCAGTTTGTTAGGAGGGCTGAAGGGTGAGCAGTTCTTC,CASSLLGGLKGEQFF
TRBV25-1,once,-,TRBJ1-2,14,TGTGCCAGCAGTCTAGGCGGAGAAAGATATGGCTACACCTTC,CASSLGGERYGYTF
TRBV6-5,-,TRBD1,TRBJ1-1,15,TGTGCCAGCTTTACCTCCGGGACAGGGGGGGGCGAAGCTTTCTTT,CASFTSGTGGGEAFF
TRBV2,-,-,TRBJ2-2,18,TGTGCCAGTCGGGGAGGCTCCGGGACCCCATCGAACACCGGGGAGCTGTTTTTT,CASRGGSGTPSNTGELFF
TRBV10-2,-,-,TRBJ2-7,16,TGCGCCAGCAGTGAGTCGATCGGAGGAAGCTCCTACGAGCAGTACTTC,CASSESIGGSSYEQYF
TRBV27,-,-,TRBJ2-7,12,TGTGCCAGCAGCCTCAGCTCCTACGAGCAGTACTTC,CASSLSSYEQYF
TRBV7-2,-,TRBD1,TRBJ1-5,15,TGTGCCAGCAGCCCAGGACAGGGATTGGATCAGCCCCAGCATTTT,CASSPGQGLDQPQHF
TRBV7-3,-,TRBD2,TRBJ2-1,14,TGTGCCAGCAGCTCCCCGACTAGCCTCAATGAGCAGTTCTTC,CASSSPTSLNEQFF
TRBV14,-,TRBD1,TRBJ1-2,15,TGTGCCAGCAGCCAGGCTGGGACAGGGAGCTATGGCTACACCTTC,CASSQAGTGSYGYTF
TRBV4-3,few,TRBD1,TRBJ2-7,16,TGCGCCAGCAGCCAATTATCACCGGGACAGGGAGGCGAGCAGTACTTC,CASSQLSPGQGGEQYF
TRBV9,-,TRBD2,TRBJ2-7,15,TGTGCCAGCAGCGTTTTGACTAGCGGCTTGGACGAGCAGTACTTC,CASSVLTSGLDEQYF
TRBV7-9,-,-,TRBJ2-7,17,TGTGCCAGCAGCTTCTGGGGAGCCTTAGAATTAACCTACGAGCAGTACTTC,CASSFWGALELTYEQYF
TRBV7-2,-,TRBD1,TRBJ2-3,15,TGTGCCAGCAGCTTGGACAGGGACTCCACAGATACGCAGTATTTT,CASSLDRDSTDTQYF
TRBV9,-,TRBD2,TRBJ2-1,15,TGTGCCAGCAGCGTGACTAGCGGAGGCTACAATGAGCAGTTCTTC,CASSVTSGGYNEQFF
TRBV7-8,few,TRBD1,TRBJ1-1,15,TGTGCCAGCAGCGCCCGACAGGGAATGGGCACTGAAGCTTTCTTT,CASSARQGMGTEAFF